Each of the 21 T cell receptor beta chains below was sequenced from the same sample in a study of cytomegalovirus exposure and HLA in healthy donors. The study ran its PCR with 60 Vbeta and 13 Jbeta primers. Sequencing was performed with immunoSEQ multiplex PCR; in TCRdb, only in-frame clones are kept and a portion is missing. The table has some 130,000 clones, more than 70% seen once. Sequencing was done on a sample of PBMCs. The receptor source for this set is a male donor in good health and CMV-seronegative.

The rearrangement links TRBV11-2 to TRBJ2-3, with D possibly being TRBD2 (6 bases). Trimming left V 5 bases short and J 0 bases short, with 12 bases between. The CDR3 has 15 residues. Germline V lookup: CDR1 SGHAT, CDR2 FQNNGV. The CDR3 loop is CASSPARGSTDTQYF. For the CDR3, the DNA is TGTGCCAGCAGCCCCGCGCGGGGTAGCACAGATACGCAGTATTTT.

The gene calls are TRBV30 and TRBJ2-7, with TRBD1 identical over 9 bases. CDR3 size: 15 residues. Per germline, CDR1 GTSNPN and CDR2 SVGIG (reference sequence). V shed 1 base, J shed 0 bases, and the junction held 4 bases outside the gene matches. The DNA of the CDR3 is TGTGCCTGGAGTGGACCGGGACAGGGCTCCTACGAGCAGTACTTC. Translation gives CAWSGPGQGSYEQYF. Supplemented by reference TRBV30 and TRBJ2-7, the full variable domain reads SQTIHQWPATLVQPVGSPLSLECTVEGTSNPNLYWYRQAAGRGLQLLFYSVGIGQISSEVPQNLSASRPQDRQFILSSKKLLLSDSGFYLCAWSGPGQGSYEQYFGPGTRLTVT.

The chain uses TRBV21-1 and TRBJ1-4. TRBV21-1 is termed a pseudogene. The CDR3 runs 15 residues. The chain's CDR3 is CASSKVEVINEKLFF. The CDR3 coding sequence is TGTGCCAGCAGCAAAGTTGAGGTGATTAATGAAAAACTGTTTTTT.

The chain is built from TRBV4-3 and TRBJ2-1, with D possibly being TRBD1 (5 bases). The CDR3 is 15 residues long. V was trimmed by 0 bases and J by 2 bases, leaving 8 bases between them. The V gene's germline CDR1 is LGHNA and CDR2 YSLEER. The CDR3 region is CASSQDDSTYNEQFF. CDR3 bases: TGCGCCAGCAGCCAAGATGACAGTACCTACAATGAGCAGTTCTTC.

The chain combines TRBV19 with TRBJ1-2; D uncertain. The CDR3 loop spans 14 amino acids. CDR1 LNHDA and CDR2 SQIVND come from the germline V gene (reference sequence). The germline V and J ends were trimmed by 5 bases and 6 bases, with 16 bases remaining between them. CDR3 bases: TGTGCCAGTAGTGCGCCGGGATCCGGCCATGGCTACACCTTC. Its translation is CASSAPGSGHGYTF.

In its sample, this clone was seen once. CDR3 coding DNA: TGTGCCAGCAGCTTAGGGAGCTCCTACGAGCAGTACTTC. Translation gives CASSLGSSYEQYF. The chain has TRBV11-2 and TRBJ2-7; D is undetermined. The germline V gene encodes CDR1 SGHAT and CDR2 FQNNGV. CDR3 length: 13 residues. V lost 1 base to trimming and J lost 0 bases, with 4 bases between them.

V gene TRBV7-3 combines with J gene TRBJ1-6, with D possibly being TRBD1 (5 bases). V lost 0 bases to trimming and J lost 1 base, with 7 bases between them. This CDR3 spans 16 amino acids. Germline assignment: CDR1 SGHTA and CDR2 FQGTGA. This CDR3 reads CASSLTGGSYNSPLHF. As DNA, the CDR3 is TGTGCCAGCAGCTTAACGGGGGGGTCCTATAATTCACCCCTCCACTTT.

The rearrangement links TRBV5-1 to TRBJ2-7; D might be TRBD1 (6 bases). CDR3 length equals 15 residues. Looked up from germline, CDR1 is SGHRS and CDR2 is YFSETQ. With 6 bases removed from V and 5 bases from J, the gap between germline ends came to 21 bases. DNA for the CDR3: TGCGCCAGCATTACGCAGCCAGGGGATTTCCACGAGCAGTACTTC. This sequence encodes CASITQPGDFHEQYF.

The chain has TRBV5-1 and TRBJ2-5, with TRBD1 matching over 7 bases. Trimming cost V 6 bases and J 6 bases; bases outside gene matches: 8. From germline, CDR1 is SGHRS and CDR2 YFSETQ. This CDR3 has 13 residues. This CDR3 reads CASTTQGHQTQYF. CDR3 in DNA: TGCGCCAGCACCACACAGGGGCATCAGACCCAGTACTTC.

This clone was observed at least ten times. V usage is TRBV6-1 and J usage is TRBJ2-3; 12 nucleotides align to TRBD2. Germline CDR1 and CDR2: MNHNS and SASEGT. The CDR3 has 15 amino acids. Germline trimming cut 2 bases from V and 4 bases from J; bases unmatched to any gene: 1. CDR3 residues: CASSELAGGPDTQYF. CDR3 coding DNA: TGTGCCAGCAGTGAACTAGCGGGGGGGCCAGATACGCAGTATTTT.

In this sample, this clone turned up once. The chain joins TRBV27 to TRBJ2-1; D is undetermined. Trimming took off 6 bases at V and 7 bases at J, with 16 bases between the two ends. CDR1 MNHEY and CDR2 SMNVEV come from the germline V gene (reference sequence). The CDR3 consists of 14 residues. CDR3 amino acids: CASSPRVRGNEQFF. The CDR3 region has the DNA TGTGCCAGCAGCCCCCGAGTTCGAGGTAATGAGCAGTTCTTC.

The chain links TRBV7-9 to TRBJ2-5; no reliable D call. Germline-derived CDR1 and CDR2 are SEHNR and FQNEAQ (reference sequence). V lost 5 bases and J lost 1, with 8 bases in between. The CDR3 sequence is 13 residues long. CDR3 sequence: CASSREIQETQYF. The CDR3 DNA reads TGTGCCAGCAGCCGCGAGATCCAAGAGACCCAGTACTTC.

The chain couples TRBV10-3 to TRBJ2-1, with 15 positions matching TRBD2. The germline V gene has CDR1 ENHRY and CDR2 SYGVKD. CDR3 length: 18 amino acids. V trimming: 7 bases; J trimming: 0 bases; junction bases outside the gene matches: 7. CDR3 nucleotide sequence: TGTGCCATCAAGACCGGGACTAGCGGGGGGAACTCCTACAATGAGCAGTTCTTC. This sequence encodes CAIKTGTSGGNSYNEQFF.

The chain couples TRBV19 to TRBJ2-5; maybe TRBD1 (5 bases). V was cut by 3 bases and J by 7 bases, with 15 bases left in between. The CDR3 has 14 amino acids. Germline V gives CDR1 LNHDA, CDR2 SQIVND (reference sequence). CDR3 amino acids: CASSIRKTDPTQYF. DNA for the CDR3: TGTGCCAGTAGTATTAGGAAGACAGATCCGACCCAGTACTTC.

The rearrangement links TRBV12-5 to TRBJ1-5, with TRBD1 matching over 8 bases. This CDR3 has 19 amino acids. V was pared by 0 bases and J by 0 bases, with 10 bases of the junction left unmatched. Germline-derived CDR1 and CDR2 are LGHNT and FRNRAP. CDR3 bases: TGTGCTAGTGGTTTGGTACGGCAGGGGGCCAATTATAGCAATCAGCCCCAGCATTTT. Its protein is CASGLVRQGANYSNQPQHF.

CDR3 loop: CASSLSYTGELFF. The CDR3, as DNA: TGTGCCAGCAGTTTATCGTACACCGGGGAGCTGTTTTTT. This chain uses TRBV6-1 with TRBJ2-2; D remains ambiguous. The length of the CDR3 is 13 residues. The V gene lost 5 bases and the J gene lost 3 bases, with 7 bases spanning the gap. Germline CDR1 reads MNHNS; CDR2 reads SASEGT.

This rearrangement joins TRBV27 to TRBJ1-2; D is unclear. Trimming took 5 bases from V and 0 from J, leaving 13 bases between them. CDR1 and CDR2 (germline): MNHEY, SMNVEV (reference sequence). The CDR3 is 15 residues long. The CDR3 DNA reads as TGTGCCAGCAGTCGATACAGCAATGCTAACTATGGCTACACCTTC. Amino acids: CASSRYSNANYGYTF.

In the case of this clone: Other nucleotide sequences from this sample produce the same CDR3. The chain is built from TRBV9 and TRBJ1-4; TRBD1 matches at 10 bases. Germline trimming cut 1 base from V and 6 bases from J; bases unmatched to any gene: 3. This CDR3 comprises 15 residues. Germline V CDR1 and CDR2: SGDLS, YYNGEE. The CDR3 coding sequence is TGTGCCAGCAGCGTATCAGGGACAGGGGATGAAAAACTGTTTTTT. It specifies CASSVSGTGDEKLFF.

This chain connects TRBV18 to TRBJ2-3; TRBD1 might be the D (5 bases). CDR3 length equals 15 residues. V was pared by 0 bases and J by 4 bases, with 11 bases between. Germline CDR1 reads KGHSH; CDR2 reads LQKENI. The CDR3 DNA sequence: TGTGCCAGCTCACCACCGGGCAGGGAACCAGATACGCAGTATTTT. Translation: CASSPPGREPDTQYF.

V usage is TRBV5-1 and J usage is TRBJ2-7, with unresolved D. Per germline, CDR1 SGHRS and CDR2 YFSETQ. The ends were cut back, 7 bases at V and 2 bases at J, with 10 bases in the middle. The CDR3 has 12 amino acids. The CDR3 DNA reads TGCGCCAGCGTTGGCGGAACCTACGAGCAGTACTTC. Residues: CASVGGTYEQYF.

The table lists this clone with a count of one. The rearrangement links TRBV4-3 to TRBJ2-2, with D possibly being TRBD2 (7 bases). Germline values: CDR1 LGHNA, CDR2 YSLEER. The length of the CDR3 is 15 residues. V gave up 0 bases and J gave up 6 bases, with 11 bases separating them. CDR3 protein: CASSQEGGAAGELFF. The CDR3 DNA reads as TGCGCCAGCAGCCAAGAAGGGGGGGCGGCCGGGGAGCTGTTTTTT.